This entry is about one T cell receptor beta chain. Its antigen is undetermined. This sample was taken from a study of T-cell memory formation after mild COVID-19. Regarding the study as a whole: While clones contracting from day 15 to 85 were balanced between CD4 and CD8, later expanders leaned CD4+.

This CDR3 spans 12 amino acids. The ends were cut back, 1 base at V and 8 bases at J, with 8 bases in the middle. Germline CDR1 reads SGHAT; CDR2 reads FQDESV (reference sequence). TCRdb analysed the 5' RACE reads with MiXCR anew, one entry per CDR3 protein. This sample has some 250,000 distinct CDR3 sequences, with 8% to 9.5% found just once. The sequence derives from a man aged 18 to 35 who had mild COVID-19 (a few samples of this study predate the infection). Cell type and time point are not known. This rearrangement joins TRBV11-1 to TRBJ1-1, with no clear D. What was sequenced was PBMCs or a T cell subset sorted from them (not recorded which). The CDR3 protein is CASSLGKAEAFF. As DNA, the CDR3 is TGTGCCAGCAGCTTAGGCAAAGCGGAAGCTTTCTTT.